This record looks at one T cell receptor beta chain sequence and its context. The V and J ends lost 2 bases and 5 bases respectively, with 13 bases between them. The CDR3 contains 14 residues. Germline values: CDR1 SGHRS, CDR2 YFSETQ. Method: immunoSEQ multiplex PCR; TCRdb's copy keeps in-frame clones and lacks some. The repertoire holds roughly 73,000 clones, 75% to 90% seen once, with under 30% in the top ten. The sample is drawn from a study of control samples from healthy donors and cancer patients. Sequencing used blood. The source of this sequence is a middle-aged man in good health. The V gene is TRBV5-1, the J gene TRBJ1-1; D may be TRBD1 (5 bases). CDR3 bases: TGCGCCAGCAGCTTTAGAGGGGATGGGACTGAAGCTTTCTTT. Residues: CASSFRGDGTEAFF.